This T cell receptor (beta chain) was profiled in a study of CD8 T cells in Susac syndrome. RNA, at about 0.5 to 1 ug, was reverse transcribed with random hexamers. Amplification of TCR beta CDR3 was carried out by immunoSEQ multiplex PCR, which covered 54 Vbeta and 13 Jbeta segments. Each CDR3 protein gets one entry after TCRdb re-called the immunoSEQ multiplex PCR reads with MiXCR. There are 150,000 to 200,000 distinct CDR3 sequences in the sample; roughly 95% occur only once, and about 0.089% lies in the top ten. Germline assignment: CDR1 MGHRA and CDR2 YSYEKL. With 0 bases removed from V and 4 bases from J, the gap between germline ends came to 12 bases. The CDR3 covers 15 residues. The multiple sclerosis control group consisted of treatment-naive patients whose relapsing-remitting disease, which was either stable or active, fulfilled revised McDonald criteria.

The receptor was isolated from a human donor with multiple sclerosis. The sample taken for sequencing was CD4+ T cells from PBMCs. The genes are TRBV4-1 and TRBJ1-2; D remains unclear. The CDR3 protein is CASSQDLTDGYGYTF. CDR3 in DNA: TGCGCCAGCAGCCAAGACTTGACGGATGGCTATGGCTACACCTTC.